The TCR beta chain described here comes from a study of response to subunit inactivated influenza vaccine. Broader study findings: The authors proposed limited new T cell recruitment per seasonal influenza vaccination.

The table lists this clonotype with a few counts. The antigen remains undetermined. This CDR3 region has 12 residues. V was pared by 3 bases and J by 9 bases, with 10 bases between. Looked up from germline, CDR1 is KGHDR and CDR2 is SFDVKD. TCRdb called the RT-PCR reads again in MiXCR, with one record for every CDR3 protein. The sample consists of approximately 530,000 distinct CDR3 sequences, 7.6% of them appearing once. The J gene is TRBJ2-5, the V gene TRBV24-1, with no clear D. Sequences were derived from PBMCs from blood, sampled around 2 years after vaccination. This receptor was obtained from a man in his fifties or sixties who received an inactivated influenza vaccine. The CDR3, as DNA: TGTGCCACCAGTGATACCAACCGGGCCCAGTACTTC. It codes for CATSDTNRAQYF.